Each of the 29 T cell receptor beta chains below was sequenced from the same sample in a study of technical replicates of blood from a handful of donors. Method: immunoSEQ multiplex PCR; TCRdb's copy keeps in-frame clones and lacks some. In the table there are approximately 59,000 clones, around 88% of which are singletons. Sequenced sample: PBMCs. These receptors were obtained from a human donor in good health. Some clones in this sample may be carry-over from other donors' samples.

The V and J genes are TRBV18 and TRBJ2-7; 9 nucleotides match TRBD1. The trim removed 2 bases at V and 6 bases at J, leaving 5 bases unmatched. The CDR3 runs 14 residues. Germline V gives CDR1 KGHSH, CDR2 LQKENI. The CDR3 sequence is CASSPAGQGTEQYF. As DNA, the CDR3 is TGTGCCAGCTCACCAGCTGGACAGGGGACCGAGCAGTACTTC.

This clone was seen more than once but under ten times. V gene TRBV6-5 combines with J gene TRBJ1-1; D remains ambiguous. V lost 6 bases, J lost 0 bases, and 8 bases lay in between. This CDR3 contains 13 residues. In germline, CDR1 is MNHEY, CDR2 SVGAGI. CDR3 sequence: CASRNGMNTEAFF. The CDR3 DNA reads as TGTGCCAGCAGAAACGGGATGAACACTGAAGCTTTCTTT.

The chain combines TRBV7-2 with TRBJ1-2; D is perhaps TRBD1 (5 bases). The length of the CDR3 is 13 residues. In germline, CDR1 is SGHTA, CDR2 FQGNSA. V lost 5 bases and J 4 bases, leaving 11 bases between the germline ends. This CDR3 reads CASSPTVVYGYTF. In DNA, the CDR3 is TGTGCCAGCAGCCCGACAGTGGTCTATGGCTACACCTTC.

The J gene is TRBJ1-2, the V gene TRBV20-1; D gene ambiguous. V lost 5 bases to trimming and J lost 4 bases, with 8 bases between them. The germline gives CDR1 DFQATT, CDR2 SNEGSKA (reference sequence). The CDR3 is 11 residues long. The CDR3 sequence: CSAALGYGYTF. The DNA for the CDR3 is TGCAGTGCTGCCCTCGGCTATGGCTACACCTTC.

The rearrangement joins TRBV6-6 to TRBJ2-7, with 10 positions matching TRBD1. V lost 4 bases to trimming and J lost 5 bases; unmatched junction nucleotides: 11. Looked up from germline, CDR1 is MNHNY and CDR2 is SVGAGI (reference sequence). The CDR3 is made up of 16 amino acids. The CDR3 region is CASSLGQGSGADEQYF. In DNA form, the CDR3 reads TGTGCCAGCAGTTTGGGACAGGGGTCCGGAGCGGACGAGCAGTACTTC.

The chain has TRBV2 and TRBJ1-1; no firm D call. This CDR3 has 15 residues. Germline V gives CDR1 SNHLY, CDR2 FYNNEI. Trimming removed 0 bases at V and 6 bases at J, with 14 bases between. The DNA for the CDR3 is TGTGCCAGCAGTGAAGCCGAGGCGAGGGTTTCTGAAGCTTTCTTT. It encodes CASSEAEARVSEAFF. Variable domain in full (rest from reference TRBV2 and TRBJ1-1): EPEVTQTPSHQVTQMGQEVILRCVPISNHLYFYWYRQILGQKVEFLVSFYNNEISEKSEIFDDQFSVERPDGSNFTLKIRSTKLEDSAMYFCASSEAEARVSEAFFGQGTRLTVV.

The chain combines TRBV27 with TRBJ2-2, with D possibly TRBD1 on 6 matching bases. The CDR3 runs to 15 residues. V lost 2 bases and J lost 0, with 7 bases in between. Germline-derived CDR1 and CDR2 are MNHEY and SMNVEV (reference sequence). The CDR3 nucleotides are TGTGCCAGCAGTTTAGGACAGACGAACACCGGGGAGCTGTTTTTT. Translation: CASSLGQTNTGELFF.

This clone has only a few counts. This sequence joins TRBV10-3 and TRBJ1-2; 10 positions match TRBD1. This CDR3 has 17 residues. The ends lost 3 bases at V and 4 bases at J; junction bases unmatched: 11. Germline V gene lookup returns CDR1 ENHRY and CDR2 SYGVKD. DNA for the CDR3: TGTGCCATCAGTGACTCGGACAGGGGGGCTTCTAGCTATGGCTACACCTTC. This encodes CAISDSDRGASSYGYTF.

V is TRBV30 and J is TRBJ1-5; D not resolved. This CDR3 comprises 15 residues. V dropped 0 bases and J dropped 6 bases, with 15 bases sitting between them. Germline-derived CDR1 and CDR2 are GTSNPN and SVGIG (reference sequence). The DNA for the CDR3 is TGTGCCTGGAGTGTGAGAGGAACCGCCACTCAGCCCCAGCATTTT. As protein: CAWSVRGTATQPQHF.

The gene calls are TRBV30 and TRBJ1-1, with TRBD1 matching over 9 bases. Trimming removed 4 bases from V and 4 bases from J; junction bases left unmatched: 4. The CDR3 extends over 13 amino acids. Germline V lookup: CDR1 GTSNPN, CDR2 SVGIG (reference sequence). CDR3 in amino acids: CAWIQGAGTEAFF. CDR3 bases: TGTGCCTGGATACAGGGGGCCGGCACTGAAGCTTTCTTT.

This clone was counted a single time. This chain connects TRBV7-8 to TRBJ2-1; a possible D gene is TRBD2 (5 bases). The ends were cut back, 4 bases at V and 1 base at J, with 11 bases in the middle. Germline V gene data show CDR1 as SGHVS and CDR2 as FQNEAQ. There are 15 residues in the CDR3. CDR3 sequence reads: CASSSRAGSYNEQFF. CDR3 DNA sequence: TGTGCCAGCAGCTCTCGGGCGGGTTCCTACAATGAGCAGTTCTTC.

V and J are TRBV5-4 and TRBJ2-1; 8 bases align to TRBD2. CDR1 SGHNT and CDR2 YYREEE come from the germline V gene (reference sequence). J lost 3 bases, V lost 4 bases, and 9 bases had no gene match. CDR3 length equals 16 residues. CDR3 nucleotide sequence: TGTGCCAGCAGCCGACCACTCAGCGGGGGCTACAATGAGCAGTTCTTC. This translates into CASSRPLSGGYNEQFF. Combining the CDR3 with reference TRBV5-4 and TRBJ2-1 gives the whole variable domain ETGVTQSPTHLIKTRGQQVTLRCSSQSGHNTVSWYQQALGQGPQFIFQYYREEENGRGNFPPRFSGLQFPNYSSELNVNALELDDSALYLCASSRPLSGGYNEQFFGPGTRLTVL.

V is TRBV27 and J is TRBJ2-2, with 8 nucleotides matching TRBD1. The V segment lost 0 bases and the J segment 6 bases; nucleotides outside the gene matches: 6. The CDR3 totals 16 residues. Germline V CDR1 and CDR2: MNHEY, SMNVEV (reference sequence). The CDR3 DNA sequence: TGTGCCAGCAGTTTATCTAGTCAGGGGGCCGCCGGGGAGCTGTTTTTT. As protein: CASSLSSQGAAGELFF.

J is TRBJ2-1 and V is TRBV9, with 8 bases that match TRBD2. Trimming cost V 0 bases and J 10 bases; bases outside gene matches: 15. Germline V CDR1 and CDR2: SGDLS, YYNGEE. The CDR3 is made up of 17 amino acids. CDR3 in DNA: TGTGCCAGCAGCGTAGCGGGAGGGGGGAGTAGCCGGAGGGAGCAGTTCTTC. It is translated as CASSVAGGGSSRREQFF. The variable domain in full, completed from reference TRBV9 and TRBJ2-1, reads DSGVTQTPKHLITATGQRVTLRCSPRSGDLSVYWYQQSLDQGLQFLIQYYNGEERAKGNILERFSAQQFPDLHSELNLSSLELGDSALYFCASSVAGGGSSRREQFFGPGTRLTVL.

The chain recombines TRBV2 with TRBJ2-7; perhaps TRBD2 as D (5 bases). CDR3 length equals 14 residues. V lost 4 bases, J lost 0 bases, and 10 bases lay in between. Germline CDR1 is SNHLY and CDR2 is FYNNEI. The CDR3 DNA follows: TGTGCCAGCAGTGTCAGCGGTAGCTCCTACGAGCAGTACTTC. Encoded protein: CASSVSGSSYEQYF.

V usage is TRBV7-9 and J usage is TRBJ2-7; D possibly corresponds to TRBD2 (7 bases). CDR3 length: 15 residues. Germline V gives CDR1 SEHNR, CDR2 FQNEAQ (reference sequence). Trimming shortened V by 3 bases and J by 3 bases, and 15 bases separated the two germline ends. The CDR3 spells CASSFGGGGLYEQYF. As DNA, the CDR3 is TGTGCCAGCAGCTTCGGTGGGGGGGGCCTCTACGAGCAGTACTTC. The full variable domain, completed using reference TRBV7-9 and TRBJ2-7, is DTGVSQNPRHKITKRGQNVTFRCDPISEHNRLYWYRQTLGQGPEFLTYFQNEAQLEKSRLLSDRFSAERPKGSFSTLEIQRTEQGDSAMYLCASSFGGGGLYEQYFGPGTRLTVT.

The chain carries TRBV27 and TRBJ1-1; D unresolved. Germline-derived CDR1 and CDR2 are MNHEY and SMNVEV (reference sequence). Deletions cut 1 base from V and 0 bases from J, with 6 bases between. The CDR3 loop spans 14 amino acids. The chain's CDR3 is CASSLWSVNTEAFF. The CDR3 coding sequence is TGTGCCAGCAGTTTATGGTCAGTGAACACTGAAGCTTTCTTT.

V gene TRBV7-6 combines with J gene TRBJ2-3; 8 bases match TRBD2. Trimming took 5 bases from V and 0 from J; bases not matched to a gene: 7. Germline V lookup: CDR1 SGHVS, CDR2 FNYEAQ. This CDR3 has 16 amino acids. The CDR3 protein is CASSRTLAESTDTQYF. As DNA, the CDR3 is TGTGCCAGCAGCCGTACACTAGCGGAGAGCACAGATACGCAGTATTTT.

On this clone: A read error may produce the germline difference seen at one junction end. The rearrangement uses TRBV7-8 and TRBJ2-7; 12 positions agree with TRBD2. The CDR3 is 13 amino acids. Germline V CDR1 and CDR2: SGHVS, FQNEAQ. The CDR3 DNA is TGTGCCAGCAGCTTAGGGACTAGCGGGGTCGGCGTCTTC. Translating gives CASSLGTSGVGVF. Supplemented by reference TRBV7-8 and TRBJ2-7, the full variable domain reads GAGVSQSPRYKVAKRGQDVALRCDPISGHVSLFWYQQALGQGPEFLTYFQNEAQLDKSGLPSDRFFAERPEGSVSTLKIQRTQQEDSAVYLCASSLGTSGVGVFGPGTRLTVT.

The V gene is TRBV6-1, the J gene TRBJ1-6; 7 nucleotides match TRBD1. The CDR3 contains 14 residues. Per germline, CDR1 MNHNS and CDR2 SASEGT. After removal of 4 bases from V and 6 bases from J, the junction contained 3 bases not matched to a gene. The CDR3 protein is CASSAQGGNSPLHF. The CDR3 DNA reads as TGTGCCAGCAGTGCTCAGGGGGGTAATTCACCCCTCCACTTT.

The rearrangement joins TRBV28 to TRBJ2-1, with 13 nucleotides matching TRBD2. CDR3 length equals 18 residues. V dropped 6 bases and J dropped 5; count of bases not matched to a gene: 13. Germline-derived CDR1 and CDR2 are MDHEN and SYDVKM. CDR3 loop: CASSPETSGRWLNNEQFF. CDR3 nucleotide sequence: TGTGCCAGCAGCCCCGAGACTAGCGGGAGGTGGCTGAACAATGAGCAGTTCTTC.

The chain couples TRBV9 to TRBJ1-3; D is unclear. Germline values: CDR1 SGDLS, CDR2 YYNGEE. This CDR3 region has 15 residues. Trimming left V 0 bases short and J 0 bases short, with 7 bases between. In DNA form, the CDR3 reads TGTGCCAGCAGCGTAGGAGGGAACTCTGGAAACACCATATATTTT. The encoded protein is CASSVGGNSGNTIYF.

The chain links TRBV15 to TRBJ1-2; D not certain. The germline V and J ends were trimmed by 0 bases and 2 bases, with 10 bases remaining between them. The germline V gene has CDR1 LNHNV and CDR2 YYDKDF (reference sequence). This CDR3 is built from 15 residues. The CDR3 DNA sequence: TGTGCCACCAGCAGAGATTTATCCAGAAACTATGGCTACACCTTC. Its protein product is CATSRDLSRNYGYTF.

CDR3 nucleotide sequence: TGTGCCAGCAGTGCGGGGGGGCTGTTCAATGAGCAGTTCTTC. Translated, it gives CASSAGGLFNEQFF. J is TRBJ2-1 and V is TRBV25-1; 8 nucleotides line up with TRBD2. V shed 4 bases, J shed 6 bases, and the junction held 5 bases outside the gene matches. Germline CDR1 reads MGHDK; CDR2 reads SYGVNS. The CDR3 is 14 amino acids. Variable domain in full (rest from reference TRBV25-1 and TRBJ2-1): EADIYQTPRYLVIGTGKKITLECSQTMGHDKMYWYQQDPGMELHLIHYSYGVNSTEKGDLSSESTVSRIRTEHFPLTLESARPSHTSQYLCASSAGGLFNEQFFGPGTRLTVL.

The chain employs TRBV18 and TRBJ1-5; maybe TRBD1 (6 bases). The CDR3 sequence is 13 residues long. Between the trimmed V and J ends, which lost 4 bases and 5 bases, there was a span of 9 bases. CDR1 is KGHSH, CDR2 LQKENI, per germline. This CDR3 is CASSRTEDQPQHF. Here the CDR3 DNA reads TGTGCCAGCTCACGGACAGAGGATCAGCCCCAGCATTTT. Full variable domain (outside the CDR3, taken from reference TRBV18 and TRBJ1-5): NAGVMQNPRHLVRRRGQEARLRCSPMKGHSHVYWYRQLPEEGLKFMVYLQKENIIDESGMPKERFSAEFPKEGPSILRIQQVVRGDSAAYFCASSRTEDQPQHFGDGTRLSIL.

The CDR3 is CASSVERGGYEQYF. CDR3 DNA sequence: TGTGCCAGCAGCGTAGAGAGGGGGGGCTACGAGCAGTACTTC. The gene calls are TRBV9 and TRBJ2-7; weak D call: TRBD2 (7 bases). There are 14 residues in the CDR3. In germline, CDR1 is SGDLS, CDR2 YYNGEE. Trimming took off 0 bases at V and 3 bases at J, with 10 bases between the two ends.

The chain is built from TRBV5-4 and TRBJ2-3; D not certain. The CDR3 consists of 13 residues. The V end lost 4 bases, the J end lost 1 base, and 7 bases lay between the germline ends. Germline loops: CDR1 SGHNT, CDR2 YYREEE (reference sequence). CDR3 sequence (DNA): TGTGCCAGCAGCGAGCAGGGCACAGATACGCAGTATTTT. Its translation is CASSEQGTDTQYF.

This chain connects TRBV7-3 to TRBJ1-1; D perhaps matches TRBD1 (6 bases). Between the trimmed V and J ends, which lost 5 bases and 8 bases, there was a span of 18 bases. This CDR3 spans 14 amino acids. Germline CDR1 reads SGHTA; CDR2 reads FQGTGA. The CDR3 DNA reads TGTGCCAGCAGCCGTCAATACAGGGATCTCGAAGCTTTCTTT. Its protein product is CASSRQYRDLEAFF. Full variable domain (rest looked up from reference TRBV7-3 and TRBJ1-1): GAGVSQTPSNKVTEKGKYVELRCDPISGHTALYWYRQSLGQGPEFLIYFQGTGAADDSGLPNDRFFAVRPEGSVSTLKIQRTERGDSAVYLCASSRQYRDLEAFFGQGTRLTVV.

This chain uses TRBV7-9 with TRBJ1-5, with D uncertain. V was clipped by 3 bases and J by 4 bases, with 7 bases between them. Germline V gene lookup returns CDR1 SEHNR and CDR2 FQNEAQ (reference sequence). The CDR3 has 13 residues. CDR3 nucleotide sequence: TGTGCCAGCAGCTTTGCGGGGAATCAGCCCCAGCATTTT. Protein: CASSFAGNQPQHF.